This is a list of T cell receptor beta chains from one sample in a study of regulatory T cells in long-lasting Graves disease. From the multiplex PCR reads, TCRdb called clonotypes with MiXCR, one entry per CDR3 protein. The sample lists roughly 400,000 distinct CDR3 sequences, over 15% occurring once. This sample was also put to use in a study of T cells in Graves' hyperthyroidism and ophthalmopathy.

The starting material was peripheral blood mononuclear cells (PBMCs), obtained at new diagnosis, from a patient treated with antithyroid drugs. These receptors all come from a woman aged 18-30 years with Graves disease. Both conserved end residues are part of each CDR3. Each record gives: V gene, D gene, J gene, clone size, CDR3 protein, CDR3 DNA. The D gene is left open where the match is weak. Part of the rows lack a size; the others show once, few, many or a class for expanded clones.

TRBV6-2/TRBV6-3,TRBD1,TRBJ2-1,many,CASTTGDTLNEQFF,TGTGCCAGTACTACAGGGGACACACTCAATGAGCAGTTCTTC
TRBV28,NA,TRBJ1-1,many,CASTGPPNTEAFF,TGTGCCAGTACCGGGCCACCTAACACTGAAGCTTTCTTT
TRBV11-3,TRBD1,TRBJ2-5,many,CASSLGTGFETQYF,TGTGCCAGCAGCTTAGGGACAGGGTTCGAGACCCAGTACTTC
TRBV7-2,NA,TRBJ1-2,many,CASSLDGGGLSYGYTF,TGTGCCAGCAGCTTAGATGGGGGGGGACTGAGCTATGGCTACACCTTC
TRBV4-1,NA,TRBJ1-3,NA,CASSQGAGPNTIYF,TGCGCCAGCAGCCAAGGGGCAGGGCCGAACACCATATATTTT
TRBV6-1,NA,TRBJ1-5,few,CASSTRQKSNQPQHF,TGTGCCAGCAGTACCCGACAGAAATCCAATCAGCCCCAGCATTTT
TRBV28,TRBD1,TRBJ1-5,few,CASSRRTGMGNQPQHF,TGTGCCAGCAGTCGACGGACAGGGATGGGCAATCAGCCCCAGCATTTT
TRBV28,NA,TRBJ1-2,many,CASRQPTGNNGYTF,TGTGCCAGCAGACAACCAACAGGGAACAATGGCTACACCTTC
TRBV19,TRBD2,TRBJ2-5,few,CASSMGLAGTETQYF,TGTGCCAGTAGTATGGGACTAGCGGGGACAGAGACCCAGTACTTC
TRBV27,NA,TRBJ2-7,many,CASSLSFPGQSTAYEQYF,TGTGCCAGCAGTTTATCTTTTCCCGGTCAGTCTACAGCCTACGAGCAGTACTTC
TRBV7-3,NA,TRBJ2-5,NA,CASSLSRGRHETQYF,TGTGCCAGCAGCTTAAGCCGGGGGCGACATGAGACCCAGTACTTC
TRBV19,TRBD1,TRBJ2-1,few,CASRFPGQGVNNEQFF,TGTGCCAGTAGGTTTCCGGGACAGGGGGTAAACAATGAGCAGTTCTTC
TRBV20-1,NA,TRBJ1-5,few,CSAPPGGGNQPQHF,TGCAGTGCCCCGCCCGGAGGTGGAAATCAGCCCCAGCATTTT
TRBV2,NA,TRBJ1-3,NA,CASSEQAPNSGNTIYF,TGTGCCAGCAGTGAACAGGCCCCCAACTCTGGAAACACCATATATTTT
TRBV5-1,TRBD2,TRBJ2-7,many,CASSETTSLYEQYF,TGCGCCAGCAGCGAAACGACTAGCCTCTACGAGCAGTACTTC
TRBV20-1,TRBD1,TRBJ2-1,NA,CSGHRDRVMNEQFF,TGCAGTGGGCACCGGGACAGGGTAATGAATGAGCAGTTCTTC
TRBV6-1,TRBD1,TRBJ1-1,NA,CASTSRGGNTEAFF,TGTGCCAGTACCTCCAGGGGGGGAAACACTGAAGCTTTCTTT
TRBV27,TRBD2,TRBJ2-1,few,CASSPLTSGRHNEQFF,TGTGCCAGCAGTCCCTTGACTAGCGGGAGGCACAATGAGCAGTTCTTC
TRBV10-2,TRBD2,TRBJ2-7,many,CASSRTRDYEQYF,TGCGCCAGCAGTAGGACTAGAGACTACGAGCAGTACTTC
TRBV7-3,TRBD1,TRBJ2-5,many,CASSLRPPGQGETQYF,TGTGCCAGCAGCTTACGGCCCCCGGGACAGGGTGAGACCCAGTACTTC
TRBV28,NA,TRBJ2-1,NA,CASSTTGTRMINEQFF,TGTGCCAGCAGTACTACCGGGACAAGGATGATCAATGAGCAGTTCTTC
TRBV20-1,NA,TRBJ2-7,many,CSAPLREQYF,TGCAGTGCTCCCCTCCGCGAGCAGTACTTC
TRBV28,NA,TRBJ1-2,many,CASSRGRDYGYTF,TGTGCCAGCAGCCGGGGGCGAGACTATGGCTACACCTTC
TRBV29-1,NA,TRBJ2-1,NA,CSVEDLGGESYNEQFF,TGCAGCGTTGAAGATCTTGGAGGGGAAAGCTACAATGAGCAGTTCTTC
TRBV7-9,NA,TRBJ2-7,few,CASSLVRGPNEQYF,TGTGCCAGCAGCTTAGTCCGGGGACCTAACGAGCAGTACTTC
TRBV24-1,NA,TRBJ2-2,few,CATSDFRANTGELFF,TGTGCCACCAGTGATTTTAGGGCGAACACCGGGGAGCTGTTTTTT
TRBV2,NA,TRBJ2-3,many,CASNGQGTLAGVYF,TGTGCCAGCAACGGACAGGGGACCCTAGCGGGAGTGTATTTT
TRBV18,NA,TRBJ2-7,few,CASSPRDIGLSEQYF,TGTGCCAGCTCACCGAGGGACATCGGGCTTAGCGAGCAGTACTTC
TRBV29-1,NA,TRBJ2-7,many,CSVEGLGRNSYEQYF,TGCAGCGTTGAAGGTTTAGGACGGAACTCCTACGAGCAGTACTTC
TRBV11-3,NA,TRBJ2-7,many,CASSFVDSYEQYF,TGTGCCAGCAGCTTCGTCGACAGCTACGAGCAGTACTTC
TRBV28,NA,TRBJ2-7,many,CASSSSSYEQYF,TGTGCCAGCAGCTCGAGCTCCTACGAGCAGTACTTC
TRBV18,NA,TRBJ2-1,many,CASSPRRADQEQFF,TGTGCCAGCTCACCCAGGCGGGCGGACCAAGAGCAGTTCTTC
TRBV4-3,TRBD1,TRBJ2-5,NA,CASSQGLGTGSETQYF,TGCGCCAGCAGCCAAGGACTGGGGACAGGGTCAGAGACCCAGTACTTC
TRBV7-6,NA,TRBJ2-2,many,CASSPSGLNTGELFF,TGTGCCAGCAGCCCTTCTGGGCTGAACACCGGGGAGCTGTTTTTT
TRBV5-1,NA,TRBJ2-1,many,CASSLESDNEQFF,TGCGCCAGCAGCTTGGAGTCAGACAATGAGCAGTTCTTC
TRBV20-1,TRBD2,TRBJ2-4,many,CSAREISGINIQYF,TGCAGTGCTAGAGAGATTAGCGGGATTAACATTCAGTACTTC
TRBV25-1,TRBD1,TRBJ1-2,few,CASRGQAEGWDGYTF,TGTGCCAGCAGGGGACAGGCAGAAGGGTGGGATGGCTACACCTTC
TRBV28,NA,TRBJ2-6,many,CASSRTGLAGANVLTF,TGTGCCAGCAGCCGTACAGGGTTAGCAGGGGCCAACGTCCTGACTTTC
TRBV7-9,NA,TRBJ2-2,NA,CAPASNTGELFF,TGTGCCCCAGCGTCAAACACCGGGGAGCTGTTTTTT
TRBV6-2/TRBV6-3,NA,TRBJ2-1,few,CASGVSRSEQFF,TGTGCCAGCGGGGTCAGTCGGAGCGAGCAGTTCTTC
TRBV9,TRBD2,TRBJ2-7,NA,CASSVVASGSLYEQYF,TGTGCCAGCAGCGTAGTGGCTAGCGGGAGCCTCTACGAGCAGTACTTC
TRBV5-1,TRBD2,TRBJ2-3,few,CASSLAWASGSADTQYF,TGCGCCAGCAGCTTGGCCTGGGCTAGCGGGAGCGCAGATACGCAGTATTTT
TRBV27,TRBD1,TRBJ2-7,few,CASSLMTGNEQYF,TGTGCCAGCAGTTTGATGACAGGGAACGAGCAGTACTTC
TRBV30,NA,TRBJ1-5,many,CAWSSGYRQPQHF,TGTGCCTGGAGCTCAGGGTATCGGCAGCCCCAGCATTTT
TRBV19,NA,TRBJ2-2,many,CASRWNSGEYTGELFF,TGTGCCAGTAGGTGGAATTCGGGAGAGTACACCGGGGAGCTGTTTTTT